This T cell receptor beta chain was retrieved from a study of blood T cell repertoires in COVID-19. Whole-study context: Acute and convalescent COVID-19 specimens originated in the United States, Italy and Spain. T cells, B-cell-depleted T cells, or PBMCs provided the cDNA or gDNA that served as material.

Patients in Seattle were enrolled during active infection, then followed longitudinally. Authors' methods: Estimation of nucleated cell counts relied on the amplification of reference gene primers. TCRdb's copy holds only in-frame clones and misses some; the assay was immunoSEQ multiplex PCR. V and J calls and clone size come straight from that table; D and trimming were deduced from the DNA. The table has about 120,000 clones, about 90% seen once. Only a few counts were recorded for this clone. From germline, CDR1 is MNHNY and CDR2 SVGAGI (reference sequence). V dropped 8 bases and J dropped 11 bases, with 22 bases sitting between them. This CDR3 spans 13 amino acids.

Material: peripheral blood. The TCR was taken from a woman aged 55 to 70 with COVID-19, enrolled during active disease. This rearrangement joins TRBV6-6 to TRBJ2-7, with D tentatively TRBD1 (6 bases). DNA of the CDR3: TGTGCCAGCTCCGGGACCCCCCGTGAGGGGGAGTACTTC. It encodes CASSGTPREGEYF.